The 26 T cell receptor beta chains below all came from one sample that was sequenced in a study of identical twins. Each CDR3 protein gets one entry after TCRdb re-called the 5' RACE reads with MiXCR. The sample yields under 450,000 distinct CDR3 sequences, under 20% seen once. The specimen sequenced was naive T cells sorted from blood. The receptors here all came from a man in his fifties in good health.

The chain combines TRBV18 with TRBJ2-5; D is unclear. V was clipped by 3 bases and J by 4 bases, with 18 bases between them. The CDR3 is 16 residues long. Per the germline V gene, CDR1 is KGHSH and CDR2 is LQKENI. The CDR3 DNA is TGTGCCAGCTCACCTCCGAGCGCAAACCCAGTAGAGACCCAGTACTTC. Amino acids: CASSPPSANPVETQYF.

This clonotype was recorded a few times. This chain uses TRBV12-3 or TRBV12-4 with TRBJ2-5, with 11 bases aligning to TRBD1. The CDR3 is 15 amino acids. Trimming took 6 bases from V and 1 from J; bases not matched to a gene: 4. The CDR3 DNA reads as TGTGCCAGCAGAGTCGGGACAGGGGGCCAAGAGACCCAGTACTTC. This gives the protein CASRVGTGGQETQYF.

With regard to this clonotype: This could be a read error, since a much larger clone is one nucleotide away. The chain recombines TRBV7-2 with TRBJ2-7; D gene ambiguous. The CDR3 is made up of 14 amino acids. Per germline, CDR1 SGHTA and CDR2 FQGNSA. V dropped 1 base and J dropped 6 bases, with 13 bases sitting between them. CDR3 sequence reads: CASSLGVGLSEQYF. The CDR3 nucleotides read TGTGCCAGCAGCTTAGGAGTCGGGCTTTCCGAGCAGTACTTC.

This clonotype turned up a few times. The chain links TRBV29-1 to TRBJ2-3; 8 bases map to TRBD2. Per germline, CDR1 SQVTM and CDR2 ANQGSEA. With 7 bases clipped from V and 7 bases from J, the junction kept 7 bases outside the gene matches. The CDR3 extends over 12 amino acids. CDR3 region: CSGVVAGHTQYF. As DNA, the CDR3 is TGCAGCGGCGTAGTAGCGGGGCATACGCAGTATTTT.

V usage is TRBV9 and J usage is TRBJ2-7, with D unresolved. This CDR3 spans 13 amino acids. Germline CDR1 SGDLS, CDR2 YYNGEE. V shed 0 bases and J shed 3 bases, with 7 bases lying between them. The CDR3 region is CASSVEDDYEQYF. CDR3 nucleotides: TGTGCCAGCAGCGTAGAGGACGACTACGAGCAGTACTTC.

This clonotype was recorded at least ten times. The gene calls are TRBV15 and TRBJ2-7; TRBD1 agrees at 11 bases. The CDR3 spans 14 residues. Germline loops: CDR1 LNHNV, CDR2 YYDKDF (reference sequence). The V gene end was trimmed by 8 bases and the J gene end by 5 bases; junction bases not matched to a gene: 8. The CDR3 protein is CATSVSDRGHEQYF. DNA for the CDR3: TGTGCCACCTCAGTATCGGACAGGGGGCACGAGCAGTACTTC.

This chain joins TRBV12-3 or TRBV12-4 and TRBJ2-5; 7 bases match TRBD2. Unmatched junction bases numbered 6, after V lost 3 bases and J lost 5 bases. There are 14 residues in the CDR3. CDR3 nucleotides: TGTGCCAGCAGTTTCGGTGGGGGAGGGGAGACCCAGTACTTC. The encoded protein is CASSFGGGGETQYF.

The V and J genes are TRBV5-1 and TRBJ2-4; 7 bases fit TRBD1. CDR1 SGHRS and CDR2 YFSETQ come from the germline V gene. The CDR3 length is 14 residues. The J segment lost 8 bases and the V segment lost 4 bases, leaving 9 bases of the junction unmatched. The chain's CDR3 is CASSLSNRGDIQYF. CDR3 sequence (DNA): TGCGCCAGCAGCCTCTCCAACAGGGGTGACATTCAGTACTTC.

The sample holds one count of this clonotype. The gene calls are TRBV20-1 and TRBJ2-5; TRBD1 or TRBD2 may be the D gene (6 bases each). Looked up from germline, CDR1 is DFQATT and CDR2 is SNEGSKA (reference sequence). The CDR3 is made up of 13 amino acids. V lost 6 bases to trimming and J lost 1 base, with 12 bases between them. The DNA for the CDR3 is TGCAGTGCCCATGGAGGGGGCCAAGAGACCCAGTACTTC. This translates into CSAHGGGQETQYF.

The V call is TRBV29-1, the J call TRBJ1-4, with 9 bases lining up with TRBD1. Germline values: CDR1 SQVTM, CDR2 ANQGSEA. The CDR3 covers 14 residues. The trim removed 6 bases at V and 7 bases at J, leaving 9 bases unmatched. The CDR3 nucleotides read TGCAGCGTAGGGACAGGGCGAAGGAGTGAAAAACTGTTTTTT. Its translation is CSVGTGRRSEKLFF.

This clonotype was detected a few times. The rearrangement uses TRBV11-2 and TRBJ2-1; TRBD2 aligns across 10 bases. CDR3 size: 16 residues. The V and J ends lost 1 base and 9 bases, in that order; junction bases with no gene match: 9. Per germline, CDR1 SGHAT and CDR2 FQNNGV. CDR3 sequence: CASSLVGTSEIGEQFF. The CDR3 DNA reads as TGTGCCAGCAGCTTAGTGGGGACTAGCGAAATCGGTGAGCAGTTCTTC.

The chain recombines TRBV20-1 with TRBJ2-3, with a possible D match to TRBD1 (6 bases). The germline gives CDR1 DFQATT, CDR2 SNEGSKA (reference sequence). V was pared by 2 bases and J by 0 bases, with 24 bases between. The CDR3 has 19 residues. CDR3 in amino acids: CSARRLPDSSFSSTDTQYF. The CDR3 coding sequence is TGCAGTGCTAGACGCCTCCCGGACAGTTCCTTCTCTAGCACAGATACGCAGTATTTT.

For this clonotype: With a much larger clone just one base away, this may be a read error. CDR3 bases: TGTGCCAGCAGCGGGATTGTTGAGCAGTTCTTC. Protein: CASSGIVEQFF. The rearrangement joins TRBV25-1 to TRBJ2-1; the D gene is possibly TRBD2 (5 bases). Germline CDR1 reads MGHDK; CDR2 reads SYGVNS. V lost 6 bases to trimming and J lost 9 bases, with 9 bases between them. This CDR3 is built from 11 residues.

This clonotype was seen a few times. The chain joins TRBV20-1 to TRBJ1-1; the D gene is possibly TRBD1 (5 bases). V was pared by 3 bases and J by 6 bases, with 8 bases between. The CDR3 runs to 11 residues. The V gene's germline CDR1 is DFQATT and CDR2 SNEGSKA (reference sequence). The CDR3 bases are TGCAGTGCTAGTCAGGGCGCTGAAGCTTTCTTT. Translation: CSASQGAEAFF.

This chain uses TRBV4-3 with TRBJ2-2; 7 bases are a match to TRBD2. Germline V gene lookup returns CDR1 LGHNA and CDR2 YSLEER. CDR3 length: 16 amino acids. V was pared by 5 bases and J by 5 bases, with 11 bases of the junction left unmatched. CDR3 region: CASSSPGGSWTGELFF. The CDR3 nucleotides read TGCGCCAGCAGCTCCCCCGGGGGGAGTTGGACCGGGGAGCTGTTTTTT.

This clonotype showed up many times. CDR3 in DNA: TGTGCCAGCAGTGAAGCCAGACTGAGCTCCTACAATGAGCAGTTCTTC. Its translation is CASSEARLSSYNEQFF. V and J are TRBV2 and TRBJ2-1, with D unclear. The CDR3 runs to 16 residues. Trimming stripped 0 bases from V and 0 bases from J, with 9 bases between. Germline values: CDR1 SNHLY, CDR2 FYNNEI.

J is TRBJ2-5 and V is TRBV20-1; unclear D gene. CDR1 is DFQATT and CDR2 is SNEGSKA in the germline V gene (reference sequence). The CDR3 is 12 amino acids. Trimming removed 5 bases at V and 3 bases at J, with 10 bases between. The chain's CDR3 is CSAYPAEETQYF. The DNA for the CDR3 is TGCAGTGCTTACCCGGCCGAAGAGACCCAGTACTTC.

This clonotype has a handful of counts. J is TRBJ2-7 and V is TRBV2; 9 bases agree with TRBD1. The V and J ends lost 7 bases and 3 bases, in that order; junction bases with no gene match: 4. Per germline, CDR1 SNHLY and CDR2 FYNNEI. CDR3 length equals 13 residues. The CDR3 coding sequence is TGTGCCAGCATGAGGGACAGGGACTACGAGCAGTACTTC. It yields the protein CASMRDRDYEQYF.

The V gene is TRBV20-1, the J gene TRBJ2-3; weak D call: TRBD2 (6 bases). The V gene lost 3 bases and the J gene lost 2 bases, with 15 bases spanning the gap. Germline V gene sequence: CDR1 DFQATT, CDR2 SNEGSKA (reference sequence). The CDR3 is 15 amino acids. The CDR3 spells CSASLLARYTDTQYF. The CDR3 DNA reads TGCAGTGCTAGCCTCCTAGCGAGATACACAGATACGCAGTATTTT.

The CDR3 is CASKGGAGANVLTF. As DNA, the CDR3 is TGTGCCAGCAAAGGGGGCGCCGGGGCCAACGTCCTGACTTTC. The chain has TRBV28 and TRBJ2-6, with 7 bases fitting TRBD1. This CDR3 contains 14 residues. V shed 7 bases and J 4 bases; nucleotides not matched to a gene: 4. CDR1 is MDHEN and CDR2 is SYDVKM in the germline V gene.

This clonotype showed up just a few times. This chain links TRBV20-1 with TRBJ2-7; 14 bases are a match to TRBD2. V gave up 1 base and J gave up 4 bases; unmatched junction bases: 9. The CDR3 is 17 amino acids. Germline loops: CDR1 DFQATT, CDR2 SNEGSKA (reference sequence). The CDR3 nucleotides are TGCAGTGCTAGAGTCGTGACTAGCGGGAGGGACATATACGAGCAGTACTTC. This translates into CSARVVTSGRDIYEQYF.

This clonotype was recorded at least ten times. V and J are TRBV29-1 and TRBJ2-5, with a possible D match to TRBD1 (5 bases). The CDR3 extends over 13 amino acids. V was cut by 2 bases and J by 3 bases, with 10 bases left in between. In germline, CDR1 is SQVTM, CDR2 ANQGSEA. CDR3 in amino acids: CSVERGSEETQYF. The CDR3 region has the DNA TGCAGCGTTGAAAGGGGTTCCGAAGAGACCCAGTACTTC.

The rearrangement links TRBV7-9 to TRBJ1-5; D unresolved. The CDR3 is made up of 13 amino acids. The germline V gene has CDR1 SEHNR and CDR2 FQNEAQ (reference sequence). V was trimmed by 5 bases and J by 4 bases, leaving 9 bases between them. The DNA of the CDR3 is TGTGCCAGCAGCGGAGAGGGAAATCAGCCCCAGCATTTT. Amino acid sequence: CASSGEGNQPQHF.

The rearrangement links TRBV6-2 or TRBV6-3 to TRBJ2-5, with D hard to call. This CDR3 contains 12 residues. Germline CDR1 reads MNHEY; CDR2 reads SVGEGT. V lost 1 base, J lost 5 bases, and 5 bases lay in between. This CDR3 is CASSYYLETQYF. In DNA, the CDR3 is TGTGCCAGCAGTTACTACCTGGAGACCCAGTACTTC.

The chain employs TRBV5-1 and TRBJ2-1; 10 bases line up with TRBD2. In germline, CDR1 is SGHRS, CDR2 YFSETQ. The CDR3 is 15 residues long. With V trimmed by 0 bases and J by 10 bases, 7 bases remained unmatched. This CDR3 is CASSLVRSGGAEQFF. The DNA of the CDR3 is TGCGCCAGCAGCTTGGTTAGGAGCGGGGGGGCCGAGCAGTTCTTC. Based on the CDR3 plus reference TRBV5-1 and TRBJ2-1, the full variable domain is KAGVTQTPRYLIKTRGQQVTLSCSPISGHRSVSWYQQTPGQGLQFLFEYFSETQRNKGNFPGRFSGRQFSNSRSEMNVSTLELGDSALYLCASSLVRSGGAEQFFGPGTRLTVL.

This clonotype was found many times. The chain has TRBV3-1 and TRBJ2-7, with 13 positions matching TRBD2. The trim removed 4 bases at V and 1 base at J, leaving 4 bases unmatched. CDR3 length equals 16 residues. Per the germline V gene, CDR1 is LGHDT and CDR2 is YNNKEL (reference sequence). The CDR3 bases are TGTGCCAGCAGCCCACCGGGACTAGCGGGATCCTACGAGCAGTACTTC. Translating gives CASSPPGLAGSYEQYF.